This TCR beta chain was identified in a study of cytomegalovirus exposure and HLA in healthy donors. PCR was performed using 60 Vbeta and 13 Jbeta primers. Assay used: immunoSEQ multiplex PCR; TCRdb lists only in-frame clones, some missing. Found here are around 70,000 clones, approximately 72% of them singletons; the top ten hold 8% to 10%. The CDR3 spans 15 residues. V gave up 4 bases and J gave up 4 bases; unmatched junction bases: 6. CDR1 MDHEN and CDR2 SYDVKM come from the germline V gene. This clone appeared a few times. The sequence was obtained from a middle-aged woman in good health and CMV-seropositive. Specimen: PBMCs. The chain has TRBV28 and TRBJ1-3; TRBD1 matches 8 bases. CDR3 region: CASSSTDREGNTIYF. The CDR3 coding sequence is TGTGCCAGCAGTTCGACGGACAGGGAAGGAAACACCATATATTTT.